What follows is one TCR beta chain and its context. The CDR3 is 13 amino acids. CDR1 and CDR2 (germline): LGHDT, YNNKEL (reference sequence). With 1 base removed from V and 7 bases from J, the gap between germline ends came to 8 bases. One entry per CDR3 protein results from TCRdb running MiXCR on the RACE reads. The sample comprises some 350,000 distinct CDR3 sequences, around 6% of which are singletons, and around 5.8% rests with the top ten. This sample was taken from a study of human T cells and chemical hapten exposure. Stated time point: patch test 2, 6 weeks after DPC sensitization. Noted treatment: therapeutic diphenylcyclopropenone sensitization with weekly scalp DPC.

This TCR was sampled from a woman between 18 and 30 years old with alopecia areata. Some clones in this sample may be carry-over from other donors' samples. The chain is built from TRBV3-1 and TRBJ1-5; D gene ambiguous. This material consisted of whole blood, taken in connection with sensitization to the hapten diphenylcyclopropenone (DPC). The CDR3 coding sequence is TGTGCCAGCAGCCAAGGATGGCGCCAGCCCCAGCATTTT. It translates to CASSQGWRQPQHF.